This T cell receptor beta chain was sequenced during a study of blood T cell repertoires in COVID-19. Data came from immunoSEQ multiplex PCR; TCRdb stores just in-frame clones and leaves some out. The table records 250,000 to 300,000 clones, about nine tenths of them present only once. The CDR3 is 14 amino acids. Trimming at V came to 2 bases and at J to 9 bases, leaving 8 bases not matched to a gene. Germline lookup yields CDR1 MDHEN and CDR2 SYDVKM. The source material was peripheral blood. The origin of this receptor is a woman in her 30s with COVID-19, enrolled during active disease. The chain joins TRBV28 to TRBJ2-3, with TRBD2 identical over 7 bases. The DNA for the CDR3 is TGTGCCAGCAGTTTAGTTACTAGCGCGAGGACGCAGTATTTT. Translation: CASSLVTSARTQYF.